This TCR beta chain was recovered during a study of post-analysis software for immune sequencing data. Overall study: Relapsing-remitting, secondary progressive and progressive-relapsing multiple sclerosis were all included among the disease courses. General observations from the study: Compared against controls, patients with multiple sclerosis displayed significantly lower normalized Chao1 diversity. Roughly five TRBV segments occurring more often in patients than controls included TRBV5-6, TRBV5-1 and TRBV20-1.

Unique molecular identifiers were built into the TCR beta cDNA libraries. Each sample of roughly 0.95 to 10 million input T cells yielded around 500,000 cDNA molecules, so each molecule approximated one T cell. TCRdb recomputed calls from the PCR reads with MiXCR, one row per CDR3 protein. The sample yields 600,000 to 700,000 distinct CDR3 sequences, about 60% seen once. This clonotype was observed a few times. Its specificity is not known. Germline V gene data show CDR1 as SGHRS and CDR2 as YFSETQ. The CDR3 spans 15 residues. After removal of 4 bases from V and 8 bases from J, the junction contained 6 bases not matched to a gene.

The source material was blood. This TCR was sampled from a girl aged 2 to 9 with multiple sclerosis. The chain employs TRBV5-1 and TRBJ2-1; TRBD2 matches at 13 bases. The CDR3 protein is CASSAGLAGTDEQFF. The CDR3 bases are TGCGCCAGCAGCGCGGGACTAGCGGGAACGGATGAGCAGTTCTTC.